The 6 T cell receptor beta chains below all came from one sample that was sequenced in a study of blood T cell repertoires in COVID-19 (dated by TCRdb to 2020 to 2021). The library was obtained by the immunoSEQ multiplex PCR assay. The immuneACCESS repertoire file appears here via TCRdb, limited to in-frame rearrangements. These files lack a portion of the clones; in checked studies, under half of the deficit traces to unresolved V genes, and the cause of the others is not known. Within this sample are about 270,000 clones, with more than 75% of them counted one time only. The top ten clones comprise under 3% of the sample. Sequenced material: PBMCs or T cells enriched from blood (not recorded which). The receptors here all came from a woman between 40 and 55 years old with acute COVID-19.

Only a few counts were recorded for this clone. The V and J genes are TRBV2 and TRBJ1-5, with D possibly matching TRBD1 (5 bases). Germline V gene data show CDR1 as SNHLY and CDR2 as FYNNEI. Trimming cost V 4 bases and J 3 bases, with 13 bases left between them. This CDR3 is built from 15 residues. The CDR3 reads CASSVEGAPNQPQHF. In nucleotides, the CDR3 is TGTGCCAGCAGTGTAGAAGGGGCCCCCAATCAGCCCCAGCATTTT.

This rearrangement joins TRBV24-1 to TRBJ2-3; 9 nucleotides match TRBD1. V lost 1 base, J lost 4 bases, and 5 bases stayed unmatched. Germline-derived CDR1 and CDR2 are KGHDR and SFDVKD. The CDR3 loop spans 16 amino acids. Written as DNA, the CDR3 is TGTGCCACCAGTGATTTCCTAGGACAGGGGTCAGATACGCAGTATTTT. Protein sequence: CATSDFLGQGSDTQYF.

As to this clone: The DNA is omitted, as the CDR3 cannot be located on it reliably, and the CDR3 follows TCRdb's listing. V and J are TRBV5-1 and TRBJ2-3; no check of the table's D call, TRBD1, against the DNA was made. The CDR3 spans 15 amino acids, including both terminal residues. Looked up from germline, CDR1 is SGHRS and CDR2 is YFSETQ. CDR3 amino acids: CASSFGPGGPDTQYF.

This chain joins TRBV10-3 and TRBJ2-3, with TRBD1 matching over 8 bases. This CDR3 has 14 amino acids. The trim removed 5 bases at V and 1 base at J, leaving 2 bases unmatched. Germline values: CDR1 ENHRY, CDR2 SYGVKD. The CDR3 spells CAISQGAGTDTQYF. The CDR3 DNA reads TGTGCCATCAGTCAGGGGGCGGGCACAGATACGCAGTATTTT.

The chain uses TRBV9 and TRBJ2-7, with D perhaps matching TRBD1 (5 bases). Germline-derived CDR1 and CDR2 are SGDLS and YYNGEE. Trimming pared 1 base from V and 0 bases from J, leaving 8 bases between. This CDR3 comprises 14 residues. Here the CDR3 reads CASSVQDNSYEQYF. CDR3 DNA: TGTGCCAGCAGCGTACAGGACAACTCCTACGAGCAGTACTTC.

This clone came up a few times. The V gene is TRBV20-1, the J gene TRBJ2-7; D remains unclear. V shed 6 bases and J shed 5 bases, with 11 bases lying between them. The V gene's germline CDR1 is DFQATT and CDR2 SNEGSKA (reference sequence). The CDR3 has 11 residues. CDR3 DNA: TGCAGTGCCGCTCCGGTGGACGAGCAGTACTTC. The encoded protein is CSAAPVDEQYF.